The following is a TCR beta chain sequence with its context. Its antigen is as yet unknown. This CDR3 comprises 16 residues. V gave up 6 bases and J gave up 9 bases; unmatched junction bases: 16. Germline V gene sequence: CDR1 MNHEY, CDR2 SMNVEV (reference sequence). This record comes from a study of PD-L1 blockade in urothelial cancer. Study-wide background: Males with bladder-origin urothelial cancer made up about 90% of the 29 patients.

Generated by immunoSEQ multiplex PCR, the TCRdb table keeps only in-frame clones and is missing some. The table shows tens of thousands of clones, with 81% occurring only once. Study-wide results and caveats: Tumor-linked clones in blood grew more by 3 weeks in durable-benefit patients.

The chain combines TRBV27 with TRBJ1-5; TRBD1 agrees at 8 bases. Sequencing used PBMCs, obtained around atezolizumab (anti-PD-L1) treatment. The receptor was derived from a man in his 70s with urothelial cancer. The DNA for the CDR3 is TGTGCCAGCAGGGGGACAGGATATTTAGGAATGCGGCCCCAGCATTTT. It codes for CASRGTGYLGMRPQHF.